This entry features one T cell receptor beta chain sequence. Data came from immunoSEQ multiplex PCR; TCRdb stores just in-frame clones and leaves some out. Of 180,000 or so clones listed, about 80% were seen once; the top ten hold approximately 2.4%. These data originate in a study of blood T cell repertoires in COVID-19. V was trimmed by 0 bases and J by 0 bases, leaving 6 bases between them. There are 14 residues in the CDR3. CDR1 and CDR2 from the germline V gene are SGDLS and YYNGEE. The rearrangement uses TRBV9 and TRBJ1-2; D is unclear. The sample comprised peripheral blood. This receptor was identified in a human donor with acute or convalescent COVID-19. The donor label of this sample is uncertain. The CDR3 protein is CASSVASANYGYTF. CDR3 in DNA: TGTGCCAGCAGCGTAGCCTCAGCTAACTATGGCTACACCTTC.